Following are 6 T cell receptor beta chains from one sample sequenced in a study of T-cell reconstitution after alpha-beta-depleted transplantation in children (dated by TCRdb to 2016 to 2017). Libraries were prepared through PCR. The sequencer was an Illumina HiSeq 2500. Molecular barcoding was employed in the preparation of TCR libraries, with unique molecular identifiers being used to normalize TCRbeta repertoire quantification. Clones were called with MiXCR by TCRdb after fastp trimmed the public reads at Q25, and only in-frame beta chains were retained. For every CDR3 protein sequence, its rows merge into one entry that carries the most common genes and DNA. Across this sample there are some 450,000 distinct CDR3 sequences, with 43% seen only once. The leading ten clones occupy about 30% of the sample. The sample's treatment or condition label is to be understood as: allogeneic hematopoietic cell transplantation with graft depleted of TCRalphabeta T cells and CD19 B cells.

Sequenced material: PBMCs, taken before TCRalphabeta/CD19-depleted stem cell transplant. Receptors originate from a girl aged 2 to 10 with aplastic anemia, due to receive a stem cell transplant.

The J gene is TRBJ1-5, the V gene TRBV5-1, with a weak D call TRBD1 (6 bases). V lost 0 bases to trimming and J lost 8 bases, with 9 bases between them. The germline CDR1 and CDR2 sequences are SGHRS and YFSETQ. The CDR3 contains 13 residues. The CDR3 is CASSLATGKPQHF. CDR3 bases: TGCGCCAGCAGCTTGGCCACAGGGAAGCCCCAGCATTTT. Full variable domain (remainder filled in from reference TRBV5-1 and TRBJ1-5): KAGVTQTPRYLIKTRGQQVTLSCSPISGHRSVSWYQQTPGQGLQFLFEYFSETQRNKGNFPGRFSGRQFSNSRSEMNVSTLELGDSALYLCASSLATGKPQHFGDGTRLSIL.

The CDR3 loop is CASSYWSSGTDTQYF. The CDR3 region has the DNA TGTGCCAGCAGTTATTGGTCTAGCGGCACAGATACGCAGTATTTT. The V and J genes are TRBV6-5 and TRBJ2-3; D perhaps matches TRBD2 (6 bases). From germline, CDR1 is MNHEY and CDR2 SVGAGI. CDR3 length equals 15 residues. The V gene lost 3 bases and the J gene lost 1 base, with 11 bases spanning the gap.

The rearrangement links TRBV4-1 to TRBJ2-3, with 10 bases matching TRBD2. After removal of 0 bases from V and 7 bases from J, the junction contained 7 bases not matched to a gene. This CDR3 is 16 amino acids long. CDR1 is MGHRA, CDR2 YSYEKL, per germline. The CDR3 here is CASSQDQRGGPNTQYF. The CDR3 nucleotides read TGCGCCAGCAGCCAAGATCAGCGGGGGGGACCTAATACGCAGTATTTT.

V gene TRBV20-1 combines with J gene TRBJ2-5; tentatively, D is TRBD2 (6 bases). Trimming removed 6 bases from V and 3 bases from J, with 11 bases in between. This CDR3 region has 12 residues. Germline CDR1 and CDR2: DFQATT and SNEGSKA (reference sequence). The CDR3 reads CSASPGEETQYF. CDR3 DNA: TGCAGTGCCAGCCCGGGGGAAGAGACCCAGTACTTC.

V usage is TRBV29-1 and J usage is TRBJ2-3; TRBD2 aligns across 7 bases. V shed 6 bases and J 3 bases; nucleotides not matched to a gene: 3. Germline-derived CDR1 and CDR2 are SQVTM and ANQGSEA. This CDR3 region has 12 residues. Here the CDR3 DNA reads TGCAGCGTCCTCGGGGGGACAGATACGCAGTATTTT. It yields the protein CSVLGGTDTQYF.

The rearrangement joins TRBV5-1 to TRBJ1-1; 10 nucleotides agree with TRBD1. The length of the CDR3 is 15 residues. Germline V gene lookup returns CDR1 SGHRS and CDR2 YFSETQ. The junction had 7 bases not matched to a gene; V was cut back by 5 bases and J by 3 bases. The CDR3 DNA sequence: TGCGCCAGCAGTGGATTTGGGACAGGGGACACTGAAGCTTTCTTT. Amino acids: CASSGFGTGDTEAFF.